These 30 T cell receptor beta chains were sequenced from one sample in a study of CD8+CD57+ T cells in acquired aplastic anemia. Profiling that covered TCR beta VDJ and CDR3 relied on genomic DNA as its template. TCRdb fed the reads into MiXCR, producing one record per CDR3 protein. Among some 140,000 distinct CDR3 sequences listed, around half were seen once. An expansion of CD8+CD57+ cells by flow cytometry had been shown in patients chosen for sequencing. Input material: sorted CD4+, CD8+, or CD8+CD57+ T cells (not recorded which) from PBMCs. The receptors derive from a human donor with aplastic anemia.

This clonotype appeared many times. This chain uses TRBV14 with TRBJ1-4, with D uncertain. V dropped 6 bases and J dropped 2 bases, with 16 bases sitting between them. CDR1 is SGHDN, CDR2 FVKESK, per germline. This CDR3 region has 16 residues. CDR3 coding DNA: TGTGCCAGCAGTCTCAGACGAGGAGCTACTAATGAAAAACTGTTTTTT. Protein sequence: CASSLRRGATNEKLFF. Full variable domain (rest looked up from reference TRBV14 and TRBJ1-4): EAGVTQFPSHSVIEKGQTVTLRCDPISGHDNLYWYRRVMGKEIKFLLHFVKESKQDESGMPNNRFLAERTGGTYSTLKVQPAELEDSGVYFCASSLRRGATNEKLFFGSGTQLSVL.

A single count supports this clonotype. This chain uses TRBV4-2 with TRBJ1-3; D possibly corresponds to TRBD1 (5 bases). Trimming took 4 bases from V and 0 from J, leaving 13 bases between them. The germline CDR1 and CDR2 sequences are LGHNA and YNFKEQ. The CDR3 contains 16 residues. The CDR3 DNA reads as TGTGCCAGCAGCCCAACTGGGACGGCCTCTGGAAACACCATATATTTT. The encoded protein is CASSPTGTASGNTIYF.

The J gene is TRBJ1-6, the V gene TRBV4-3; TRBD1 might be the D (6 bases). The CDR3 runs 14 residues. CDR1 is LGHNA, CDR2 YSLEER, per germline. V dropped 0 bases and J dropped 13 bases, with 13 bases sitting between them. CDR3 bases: TGCGCCAGCAGCCAAGATAGGGGGGTTGGGCCCCTCCACTTT. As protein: CASSQDRGVGPLHF.

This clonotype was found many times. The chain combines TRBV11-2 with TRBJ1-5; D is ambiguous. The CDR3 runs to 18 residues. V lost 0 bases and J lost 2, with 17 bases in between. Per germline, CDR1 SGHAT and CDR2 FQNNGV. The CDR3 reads CASSLEVGHILGNQPQHF. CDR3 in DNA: TGTGCCAGCAGCTTAGAGGTAGGGCATATCCTTGGCAATCAGCCCCAGCATTTT.

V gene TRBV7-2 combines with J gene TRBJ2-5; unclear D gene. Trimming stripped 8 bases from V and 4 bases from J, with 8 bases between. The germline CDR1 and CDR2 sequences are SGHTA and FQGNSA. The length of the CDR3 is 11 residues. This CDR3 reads CASSQTETQYF. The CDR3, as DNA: TGTGCCAGCTCTCAGACAGAGACCCAGTACTTC.

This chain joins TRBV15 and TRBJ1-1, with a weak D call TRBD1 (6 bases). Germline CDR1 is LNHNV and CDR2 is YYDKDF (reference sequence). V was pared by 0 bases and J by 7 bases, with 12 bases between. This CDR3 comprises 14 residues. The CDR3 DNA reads TGTGCCACCAGCAGAGATCTGCCAGGGGTTGAAGCTTTCTTT. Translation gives CATSRDLPGVEAFF.

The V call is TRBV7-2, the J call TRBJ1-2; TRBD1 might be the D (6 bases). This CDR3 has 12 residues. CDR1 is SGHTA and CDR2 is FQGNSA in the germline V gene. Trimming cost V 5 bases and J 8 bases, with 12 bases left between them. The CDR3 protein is CASSKDSFGYTF. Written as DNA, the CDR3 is TGTGCCAGCAGCAAGGACAGTTTCGGCTACACCTTC.

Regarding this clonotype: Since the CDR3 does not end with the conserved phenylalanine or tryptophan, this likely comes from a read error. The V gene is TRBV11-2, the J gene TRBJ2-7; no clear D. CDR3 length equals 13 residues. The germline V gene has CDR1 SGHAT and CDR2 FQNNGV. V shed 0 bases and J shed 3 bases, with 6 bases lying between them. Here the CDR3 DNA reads TGTGCCAGCAGCTTAGATCCGGACTACGAGCAGTACTCC. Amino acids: CASSLDPDYEQYS.

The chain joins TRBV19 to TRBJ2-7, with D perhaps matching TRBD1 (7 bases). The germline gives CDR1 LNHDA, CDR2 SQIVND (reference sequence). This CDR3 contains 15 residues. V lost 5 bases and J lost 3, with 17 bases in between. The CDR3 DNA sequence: TGTGCCAGTAGTTTTGGACAGGCCGGGAGCTACGAGCAGTACTTC. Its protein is CASSFGQAGSYEQYF.

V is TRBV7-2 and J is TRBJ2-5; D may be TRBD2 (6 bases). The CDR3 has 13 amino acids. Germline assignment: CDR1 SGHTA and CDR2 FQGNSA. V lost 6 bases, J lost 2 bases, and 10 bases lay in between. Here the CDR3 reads CASRGGPQETQYF. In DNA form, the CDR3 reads TGTGCCAGCAGGGGGGGTCCACAAGAGACCCAGTACTTC.

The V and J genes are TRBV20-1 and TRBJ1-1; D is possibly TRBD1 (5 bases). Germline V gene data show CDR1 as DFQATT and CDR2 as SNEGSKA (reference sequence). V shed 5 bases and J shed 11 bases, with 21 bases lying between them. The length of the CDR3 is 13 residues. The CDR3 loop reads CSAHLSGSGAAFF. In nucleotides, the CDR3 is TGCAGTGCTCATCTTTCAGGGAGCGGAGCGGCTTTCTTT.

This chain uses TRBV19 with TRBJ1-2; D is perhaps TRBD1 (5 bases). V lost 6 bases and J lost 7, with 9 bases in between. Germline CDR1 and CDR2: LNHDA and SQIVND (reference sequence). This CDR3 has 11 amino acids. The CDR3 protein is CASSDSVGYTF. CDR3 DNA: TGTGCCAGTAGCGACAGCGTTGGCTACACCTTC.

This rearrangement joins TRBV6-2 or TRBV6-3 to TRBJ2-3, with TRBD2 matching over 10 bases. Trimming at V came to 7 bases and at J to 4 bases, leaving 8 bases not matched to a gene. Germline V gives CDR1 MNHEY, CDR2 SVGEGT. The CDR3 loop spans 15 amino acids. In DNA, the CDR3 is TGTGCCAGCAAGTTAACAGCGGGGGGGCCAGATACGCAGTATTTT. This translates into CASKLTAGGPDTQYF.

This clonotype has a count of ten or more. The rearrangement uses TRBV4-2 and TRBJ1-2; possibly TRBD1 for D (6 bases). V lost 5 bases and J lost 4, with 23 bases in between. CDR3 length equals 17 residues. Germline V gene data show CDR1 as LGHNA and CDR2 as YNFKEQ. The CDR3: CASSGISTGIGPYGYTF. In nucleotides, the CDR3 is TGTGCCAGCAGCGGGATATCAACAGGGATAGGCCCCTATGGCTACACCTTC.

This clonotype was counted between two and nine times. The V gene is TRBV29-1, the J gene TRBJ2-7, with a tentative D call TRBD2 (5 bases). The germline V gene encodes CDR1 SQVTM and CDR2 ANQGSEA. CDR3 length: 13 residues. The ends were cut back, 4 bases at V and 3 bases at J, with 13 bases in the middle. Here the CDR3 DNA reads TGCAGCGTTGGCGGCGGAGGCTACTACGAGCAGTACTTC. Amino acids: CSVGGGGYYEQYF.

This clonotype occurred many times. The CDR3 sequence is CASSQDGGRHTEAFF. CDR3 nucleotides: TGCGCCAGCAGCCAAGATGGGGGGCGTCACACTGAAGCTTTCTTT. This chain joins TRBV4-3 and TRBJ1-1; D may be TRBD1 (6 bases). Trimming stripped 0 bases from V and 3 bases from J, with 11 bases between. Germline V gives CDR1 LGHNA, CDR2 YSLEER. The CDR3 has 15 amino acids.

CDR3 region: CAISDDSGPDFNYGYTF. The CDR3 bases are TGTGCCATCAGTGACGACTCCGGACCGGACTTTAACTATGGCTACACCTTC. V and J are TRBV10-3 and TRBJ1-2; D ambiguous. CDR1 is ENHRY, CDR2 SYGVKD, per germline. The CDR3 consists of 17 residues. The V gene lost 3 bases and the J gene lost 1 base, with 18 bases spanning the gap.

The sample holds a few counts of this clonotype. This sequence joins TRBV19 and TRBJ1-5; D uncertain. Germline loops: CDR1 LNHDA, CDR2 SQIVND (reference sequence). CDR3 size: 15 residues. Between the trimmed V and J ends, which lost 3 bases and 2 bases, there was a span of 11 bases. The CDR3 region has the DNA TGTGCCAGTAGTATGGTCTCCGGGGGCAATCAGCCCCAGCATTTT. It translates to CASSMVSGGNQPQHF.

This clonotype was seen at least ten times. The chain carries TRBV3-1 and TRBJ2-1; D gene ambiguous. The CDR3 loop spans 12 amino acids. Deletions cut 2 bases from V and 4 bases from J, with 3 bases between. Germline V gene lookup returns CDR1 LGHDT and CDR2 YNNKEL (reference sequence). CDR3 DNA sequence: TGTGCCAGCAGCCAAAGGTACAATGAGCAGTTCTTC. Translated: CASSQRYNEQFF.

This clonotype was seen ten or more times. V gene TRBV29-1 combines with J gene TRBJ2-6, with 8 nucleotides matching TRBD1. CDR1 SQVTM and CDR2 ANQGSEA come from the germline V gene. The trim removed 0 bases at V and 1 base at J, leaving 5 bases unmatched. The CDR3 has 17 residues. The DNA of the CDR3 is TGCAGCGTTGAAGATTTGACAGGGGAATCTGGGGCCAACGTCCTGACTTTC. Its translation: CSVEDLTGESGANVLTF.

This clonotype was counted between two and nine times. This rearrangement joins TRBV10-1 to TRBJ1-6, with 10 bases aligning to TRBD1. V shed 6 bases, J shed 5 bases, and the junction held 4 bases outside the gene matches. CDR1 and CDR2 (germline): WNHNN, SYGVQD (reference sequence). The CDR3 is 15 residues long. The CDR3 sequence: CASSHGQGDNSPLHF. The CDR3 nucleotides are TGCGCCAGCAGCCATGGACAGGGGGATAATTCACCCCTCCACTTT.

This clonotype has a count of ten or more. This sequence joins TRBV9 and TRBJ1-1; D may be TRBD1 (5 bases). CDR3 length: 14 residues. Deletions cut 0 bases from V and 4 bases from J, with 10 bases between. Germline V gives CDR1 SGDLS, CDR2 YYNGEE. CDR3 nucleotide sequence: TGTGCCAGCAGCGTAGCAGGGACGGGCACTGAAGCTTTCTTT. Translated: CASSVAGTGTEAFF.

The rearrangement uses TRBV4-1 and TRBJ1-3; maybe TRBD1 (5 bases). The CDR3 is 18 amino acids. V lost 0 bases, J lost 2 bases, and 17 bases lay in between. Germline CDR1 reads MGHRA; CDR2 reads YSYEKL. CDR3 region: CASSQEGEAGTTGNTIYF. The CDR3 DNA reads TGCGCCAGCAGCCAAGAAGGGGAGGCCGGGACGACTGGAAACACCATATATTTT.

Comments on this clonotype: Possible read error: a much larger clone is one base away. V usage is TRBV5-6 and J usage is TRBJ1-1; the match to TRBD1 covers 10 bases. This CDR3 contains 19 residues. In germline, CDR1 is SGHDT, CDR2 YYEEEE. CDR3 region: CASSLEPGQGLRRNSEAFF. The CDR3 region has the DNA TGTGCCAGCAGCTTGGAACCGGGACAGGGGTTGAGGAGGAACAGTGAAGCTTTCTTT.

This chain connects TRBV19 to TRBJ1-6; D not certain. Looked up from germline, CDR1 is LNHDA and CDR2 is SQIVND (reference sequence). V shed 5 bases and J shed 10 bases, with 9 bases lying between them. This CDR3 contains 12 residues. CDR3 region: CASSDYTSPLHF. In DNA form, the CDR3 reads TGTGCCAGTAGTGATTACACCTCACCCCTCCACTTT. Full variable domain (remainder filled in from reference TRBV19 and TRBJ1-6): DGGITQSPKYLFRKEGQNVTLSCEQNLNHDAMYWYRQDPGQGLRLIYYSQIVNDFQKGDIAEGYSVSREKKESFPLTVTSAQKNPTAFYLCASSDYTSPLHFGNGTRLTVT.

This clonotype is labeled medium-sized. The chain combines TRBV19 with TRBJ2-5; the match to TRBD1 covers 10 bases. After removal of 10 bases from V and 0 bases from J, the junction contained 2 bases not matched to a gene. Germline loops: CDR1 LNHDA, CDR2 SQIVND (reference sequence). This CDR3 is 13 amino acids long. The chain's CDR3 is CATGTGDQETQYF. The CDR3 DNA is TGTGCCACAGGGACAGGGGACCAAGAGACCCAGTACTTC.

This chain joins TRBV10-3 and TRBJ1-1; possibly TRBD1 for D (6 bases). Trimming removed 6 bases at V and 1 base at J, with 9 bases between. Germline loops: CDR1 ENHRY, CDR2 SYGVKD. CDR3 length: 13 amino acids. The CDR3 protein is CAIRLQGNTEAFF. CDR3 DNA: TGTGCCATCAGACTACAGGGGAACACTGAAGCTTTCTTT.

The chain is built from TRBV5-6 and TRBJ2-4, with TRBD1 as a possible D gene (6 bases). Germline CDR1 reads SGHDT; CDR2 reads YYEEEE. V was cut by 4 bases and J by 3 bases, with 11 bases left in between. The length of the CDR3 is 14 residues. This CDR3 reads CASSPGDSKNIQYF. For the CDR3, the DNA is TGTGCCAGCAGCCCAGGGGATAGCAAAAACATTCAGTACTTC.

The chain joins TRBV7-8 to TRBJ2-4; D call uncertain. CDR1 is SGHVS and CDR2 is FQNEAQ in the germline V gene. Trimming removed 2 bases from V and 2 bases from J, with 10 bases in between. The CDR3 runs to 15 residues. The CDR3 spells CASSLQPDTKNIQYF. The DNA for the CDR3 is TGTGCCAGCAGCTTACAACCGGATACCAAAAACATTCAGTACTTC.

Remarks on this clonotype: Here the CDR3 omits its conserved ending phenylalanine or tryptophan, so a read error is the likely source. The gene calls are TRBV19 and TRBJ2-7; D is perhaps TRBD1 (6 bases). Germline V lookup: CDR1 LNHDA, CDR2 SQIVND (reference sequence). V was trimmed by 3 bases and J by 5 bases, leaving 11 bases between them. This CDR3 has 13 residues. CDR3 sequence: CASSMGAAHEQYL. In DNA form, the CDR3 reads TGTGCCAGTAGTATGGGGGCGGCCCACGAGCAGTACCTC.